This TCR beta chain was sequenced in a study of blood T cell repertoires in COVID-19 (dated by TCRdb to 2020 to 2022). In terms of the full investigation: Samples covering the acute and convalescent phases of COVID-19 were provided by collaborators in the United States, Italy and Spain. The material from the prospective study consisted of cDNA or gDNA derived from T cells, B-cell-depleted T cells, or PBMCs. The dataset comprised deeply sampled blood TCRbeta repertoires from subjects exposed to, actively infected with, or recovered from COVID-19. The repertoires were released in a freely available public database meant as a resource for research on the immune response to SARS-CoV-2. The samples were drawn from two sources: the first 160 participants of the ongoing ImmuneRACE study, and fewer than 1,500 subjects contributed by 6 global collaborators. A de-identified subject ID, COVID-19 status, age in years and sex were almost always included in the sample metadata. HLA class I and class II types, where available, came from metadata supplied by the sample provider rather than from assay-based typing.

This clone was seen only a few times. Its antigen has not been determined. The record has no base qualities; no much larger clone is one base away. The paper's findings and limits, for the study overall: The quantity of clinical and demographic metadata differed by source and by participant and was supplied without curation.

The immunoSEQ Assay, a bias-controlled multiplex PCR, was used to amplify TCRbeta CDR3 regions from genomic DNA. The study's own analysis went as follows. Nucleated cell counts per sample were estimated from amplification of reference gene primers within the assay. To quantify the absolute abundance of each unique TCRbeta CDR3 rearrangement, sequence reads were collapsed and filtered. For each sample, productive Simpson clonality was calculated as the square root of Simpson's diversity index over productive rearrangements. TCRdb re-hosts the immuneACCESS table, in-frame sequences only. Its copies lack some clones; in the studies checked, an unresolved V gene accounts for under half of them, and the cause for the rest is not known. Clonal size and the V and J genes are those of that table, whereas D and trimming came from the DNA. The table for this sample lists approximately 190,000 clones; about 85% of them were counted only once. About 22% of the sample belongs to the ten largest clones.

The collaborating institutions used their own protocols to collect whole blood in K2EDTA tubes. Collaborator samples were shipped for TCRbeta analysis as frozen whole blood, isolated PBMCs, or DNA extracted from either sample type. The germline V end is reduced by 6 bases and the J end by 3 bases; junction bases left unmatched: 9. The CDR3 contains 15 residues, cysteine and phenylalanine counted. The retained sequence is limited to the CDR3, 45 bases, with the frame set at the first base. Based on the germline V gene (reference sequence), the CDR1 and CDR2 sequences are WNHNN and SYGVQD. The sequenced sample was peripheral blood. This TCR was recovered from a man aged 55-75 years with active or convalescent COVID-19. The chain links TRBV10-1 with TRBJ2-7; 9 bases in the junction line up with TRBD1. The CDR3 here reads CASRDRGAICYEQYF. The DNA sequence follows: TGCGCCAGCAGGGACAGGGGAGCAATCTGCTACGAGCAGTACTTC.